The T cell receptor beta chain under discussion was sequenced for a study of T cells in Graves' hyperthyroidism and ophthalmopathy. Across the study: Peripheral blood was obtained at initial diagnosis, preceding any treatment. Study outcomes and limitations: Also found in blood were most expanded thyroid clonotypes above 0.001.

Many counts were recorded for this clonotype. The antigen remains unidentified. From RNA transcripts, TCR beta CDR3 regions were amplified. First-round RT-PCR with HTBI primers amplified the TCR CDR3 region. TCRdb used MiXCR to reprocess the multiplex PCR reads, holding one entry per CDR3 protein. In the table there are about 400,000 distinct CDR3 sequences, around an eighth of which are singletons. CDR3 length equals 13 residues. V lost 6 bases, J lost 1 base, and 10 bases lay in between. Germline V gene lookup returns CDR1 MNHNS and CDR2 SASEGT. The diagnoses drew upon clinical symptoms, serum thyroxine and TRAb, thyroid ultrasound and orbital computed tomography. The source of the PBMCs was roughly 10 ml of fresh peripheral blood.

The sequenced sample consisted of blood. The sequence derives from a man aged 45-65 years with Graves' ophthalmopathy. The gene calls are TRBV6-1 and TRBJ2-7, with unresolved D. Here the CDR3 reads CASRSGSSYEQYF. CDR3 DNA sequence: TGTGCCAGCAGATCGGGCAGTTCCTACGAGCAGTACTTC.